The 12 T cell receptor beta chains below all came from one sample that was sequenced in a study of T cells in localized non-small cell lung cancer. Only in-frame clones appear in the TCRdb table, and some are missing; sequencing was by immunoSEQ multiplex PCR. The table shows 58,000 or so clones, with about nine tenths occurring only once. Source: peripheral blood, taken before any cancer treatment. The origin of the receptors is a woman aged 35 to 69 with stage I lung adenocarcinoma.

The chain uses TRBV29-1 and TRBJ2-5; the D is unclear. The germline V gene encodes CDR1 SQVTM and CDR2 ANQGSEA. This CDR3 is 13 amino acids long. V dropped 4 bases and J dropped 5 bases, with 14 bases sitting between them. The CDR3: CSVATLGSETQYF. In nucleotides, the CDR3 is TGCAGCGTTGCAACCTTGGGGTCGGAGACCCAGTACTTC.

This clone appeared a few times. This rearrangement joins TRBV7-3 to TRBJ2-7; D not certain. In germline, CDR1 is SGHTA, CDR2 FQGTGA. V was cut by 0 bases and J by 5 bases, with 11 bases left in between. The CDR3 covers 14 residues. The CDR3 reads CASSLTPTSHEQYF. The CDR3 DNA sequence: TGTGCCAGCAGCTTAACACCGACGTCCCACGAGCAGTACTTC. Drawing the rest from reference TRBV7-3 and TRBJ2-7, the complete variable domain is GAGVSQTPSNKVTEKGKYVELRCDPISGHTALYWYRQSLGQGPEFLIYFQGTGAADDSGLPNDRFFAVRPEGSVSTLKIQRTERGDSAVYLCASSLTPTSHEQYFGPGTRLTVT.

CDR3 protein: CASSPREGNEKLFF. In DNA, the CDR3 is TGTGCCAGCAGCCCCCGGGAGGGTAATGAAAAACTGTTTTTT. This chain uses TRBV9 with TRBJ1-4; D remains unclear. The CDR3 spans 14 residues. Per the germline V gene, CDR1 is SGDLS and CDR2 is YYNGEE. The V end was cut by 4 bases, the J end by 4 bases, with 11 bases between. The full variable domain, with the rest looked up from reference TRBV9 and TRBJ1-4, is DSGVTQTPKHLITATGQRVTLRCSPRSGDLSVYWYQQSLDQGLQFLIQYYNGEERAKGNILERFSAQQFPDLHSELNLSSLELGDSALYFCASSPREGNEKLFFGSGTQLSVL.

The J gene is TRBJ2-3, the V gene TRBV7-2; TRBD1 matches 10 bases. This CDR3 is 16 amino acids long. V gave up 7 bases and J gave up 2 bases; unmatched junction bases: 9. From germline, CDR1 is SGHTA and CDR2 FQGNSA. CDR3 in amino acids: CASTLAGTGVTDTQYF. CDR3 sequence (DNA): TGTGCCAGCACTCTCGCCGGGACAGGGGTCACAGATACGCAGTATTTT.

The chain has TRBV28 and TRBJ1-2, with D possibly being TRBD1 (5 bases). The germline CDR1 and CDR2 sequences are MDHEN and SYDVKM. The ends were cut back, 3 bases at V and 14 bases at J, with 16 bases in the middle. The length of the CDR3 is 12 residues. The CDR3 loop is CASSFGKGLTTF. The DNA of the CDR3 is TGTGCCAGCAGTTTCGGGAAGGGACTCACGACCTTC.

This clone was observed a few times. The chain is built from TRBV7-9 and TRBJ2-3; D is unclear. Trimming cost V 5 bases and J 5 bases, with 8 bases left between them. The CDR3 runs to 12 residues. CDR1 and CDR2 (germline): SEHNR, FQNEAQ (reference sequence). The CDR3 DNA is TGTGCCAGCAGCCCCCCTCTAGATACGCAGTATTTT. Translation: CASSPPLDTQYF.

The genes are TRBV6-6 and TRBJ1-2; no firm D call. The V and J ends lost 10 bases and 4 bases respectively, with 10 bases between them. The CDR3 loop spans 11 amino acids. From germline, CDR1 is MNHNY and CDR2 SVGAGI (reference sequence). CDR3 in amino acids: CATYVIYGYTF. CDR3 DNA: TGTGCCACCTACGTTATCTATGGCTACACCTTC.

The chain couples TRBV13 to TRBJ1-3, with TRBD1 matching 10 bases. The germline gives CDR1 PRHDT, CDR2 FYEKMQ (reference sequence). The CDR3 runs 16 residues. J lost 0 bases, V lost 4 bases, and 3 bases had no gene match. DNA of the CDR3: TGTGCCAGCAGCTCGGGACAGGGGTTCTCTGGAAACACCATATATTTT. This gives the protein CASSSGQGFSGNTIYF.

This clone was picked up a small number of times. The genes are TRBV10-3 and TRBJ1-1; 7 nucleotides align to TRBD1. The CDR3 consists of 14 residues. Germline CDR1 and CDR2: ENHRY and SYGVKD. Trimming cost V 6 bases and J 0 bases; bases outside gene matches: 4. DNA for the CDR3: TGTGCCATCAGGGGGACAGCTATGAACACTGAAGCTTTCTTT. Translation: CAIRGTAMNTEAFF.

The chain has TRBV5-1 and TRBJ1-4; D is possibly TRBD1 (6 bases). V shed 4 bases and J shed 5 bases, with 12 bases lying between them. This CDR3 contains 14 residues. CDR1 SGHRS and CDR2 YFSETQ come from the germline V gene. In DNA form, the CDR3 reads TGCGCCAGCAGCATACAGGGCGGGAATGAAAAACTGTTTTTT. The encoded protein is CASSIQGGNEKLFF.

This CDR3 reads CASSSPLLAEAFF. CDR3 sequence (DNA): TGTGCCAGCAGTTCCCCCTTATTAGCTGAAGCTTTCTTT. The rearrangement links TRBV6-5 to TRBJ1-1; D unclear. The ends were cut back, 4 bases at V and 6 bases at J, with 12 bases in the middle. This CDR3 comprises 13 residues. CDR1 and CDR2 from the germline V gene are MNHEY and SVGAGI.

The sample holds one count of this clone. V and J are TRBV6-4 and TRBJ2-7, with 13 bases lining up with TRBD2. The length of the CDR3 is 15 residues. Per the germline V gene, CDR1 is MRHNA and CDR2 is SNTAGT. Trimming cost V 6 bases and J 2 bases; bases outside gene matches: 4. The CDR3 protein is CASSAGTSGTYEQYF. The CDR3 nucleotides are TGTGCCAGCAGCGCCGGGACTAGCGGGACCTACGAGCAGTACTTC.